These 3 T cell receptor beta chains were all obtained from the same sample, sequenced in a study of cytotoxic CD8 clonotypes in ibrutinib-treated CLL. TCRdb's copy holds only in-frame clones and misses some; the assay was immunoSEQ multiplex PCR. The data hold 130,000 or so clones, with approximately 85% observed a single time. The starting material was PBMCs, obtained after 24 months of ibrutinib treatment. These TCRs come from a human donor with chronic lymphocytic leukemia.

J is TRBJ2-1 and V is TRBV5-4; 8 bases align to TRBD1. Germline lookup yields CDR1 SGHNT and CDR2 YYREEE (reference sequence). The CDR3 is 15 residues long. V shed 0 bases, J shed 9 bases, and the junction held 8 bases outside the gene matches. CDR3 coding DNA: TGTGCCAGCAGCTTGGCTGGACAGGGAAGGTCTGAGCAGTTCTTC. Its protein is CASSLAGQGRSEQFF.

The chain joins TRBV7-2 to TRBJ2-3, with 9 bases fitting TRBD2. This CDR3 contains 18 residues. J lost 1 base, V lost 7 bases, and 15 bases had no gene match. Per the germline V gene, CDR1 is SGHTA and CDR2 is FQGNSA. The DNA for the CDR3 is TGTGCCAGCACCATCCGGCGCGGGAGGGGTTGGGGCACAGATACGCAGTATTTT. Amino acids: CASTIRRGRGWGTDTQYF.

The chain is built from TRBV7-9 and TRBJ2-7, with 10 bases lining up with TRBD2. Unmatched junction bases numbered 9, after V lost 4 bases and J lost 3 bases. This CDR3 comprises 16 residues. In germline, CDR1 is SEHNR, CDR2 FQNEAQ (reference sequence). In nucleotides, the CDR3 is TGTGCCAGCAGCTCGCACCCACTAGCGGGGCTCTACGAGCAGTACTTC. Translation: CASSSHPLAGLYEQYF.